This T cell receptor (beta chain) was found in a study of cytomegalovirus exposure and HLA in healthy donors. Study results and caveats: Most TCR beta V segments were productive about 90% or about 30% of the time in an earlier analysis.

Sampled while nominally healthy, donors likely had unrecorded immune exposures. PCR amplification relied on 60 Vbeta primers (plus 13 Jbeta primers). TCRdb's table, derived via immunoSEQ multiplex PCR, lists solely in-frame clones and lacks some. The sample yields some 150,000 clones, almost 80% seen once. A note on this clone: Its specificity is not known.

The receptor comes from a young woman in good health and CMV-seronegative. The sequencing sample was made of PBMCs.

The CDR3 bases are TGTGCCAGCAGCCCCCCGGGCTCTGGAAACACCATATATTTT. This encodes CASSPPGSGNTIYF. V gene TRBV11-2 combines with J gene TRBJ1-3; the D is unclear. With 5 bases removed from V and 0 bases from J, the gap between germline ends came to 8 bases. This CDR3 comprises 14 residues. Germline assignment: CDR1 SGHAT and CDR2 FQNNGV.